This is a list of T cell receptor beta chains from one sample in a study of CD8+ T cells in alopecia areata. Method: immunoSEQ multiplex PCR; TCRdb's copy keeps in-frame clones and lacks some. The sample has about 98,000 clones; around two fifths are singletons. The sample taken for sequencing was CD4+ T cells sorted from blood. The receptors derive from a human donor with alopecia areata. The CDR3 runs from the conserved cysteine through the conserved F or W. The D gene is left open where the match is weak. Clone size is not always given. Where it is, it says once, few, many or a class for expanded clones.

TRBJ1-3 - few 15 TRBV7-2 TGTGCCAGCAGCTTAGATCGCAGGGCTGGAAACACCATATATTTT CASSLDRRAGNTIYF
TRBJ1-2 TRBD1 few 13 TRBV30 TGTGCCTGGGGGCGAGGGGGCCCACATGGCTACACCTTC CAWGRGGPHGYTF
TRBJ2-3 - - 18 TRBV11-3 TGTGCCAGCAGCTCCCCCGCCGGGGGGCGAGTGGGTGCGGATACGCAGTATTTT CASSSPAGGRVGADTQYF
TRBJ2-7 TRBD2 - 14 TRBV5-1 TGCGCCAGCAGCTCGGGGACTAGCGGCTACGAGCAGTACTTC CASSSGTSGYEQYF
TRBJ2-7 - - 12 TRBV29-1 TGCAGCGTTGTGGTTACATCCTACGAGCAGTACTTC CSVVVTSYEQYF
TRBJ2-7 TRBD1 - 13 TRBV27 TGTGCCAGCAGTTCCCGGACAGGCTACGAGCAGTACTTC CASSSRTGYEQYF
TRBJ1-2 - few 11 TRBV28 TGTGCCAGCGGGCAGGCGTATGGCTACACCTTC CASGQAYGYTF
TRBJ2-3 - - 15 TRBV29-1 TGCAGCGTGGCGACAAAGGGAGGTAGCACAGATACGCAGTATTTT CSVATKGGSTDTQYF
TRBJ2-7 - few 13 TRBV29-1 TGCAGCGTTCAATCTTGGAGTACCTACGAGCAGTACTTC CSVQSWSTYEQYF
TRBJ2-4 - - 13 TRBV29-1 TGCAGCGTCCTAGGGGGAGCCAAAAACATTCAGTACTTC CSVLGGAKNIQYF
TRBJ1-1 - few 12 TRBV5-4 TGTGCCAGCAGTGACGATCACACTGAAGCTTTCTTT CASSDDHTEAFF
TRBJ1-4 - - 12 TRBV7-9 TGTGCCAGCAGCTTATCTAATGAAAAACTGTTTTTT CASSLSNEKLFF
TRBJ2-6 - few 16 TRBV12-2 TGTGCAAGTCGCTTAGCGGAGGGTGCGACAGCGCGAGTCCTGACTTTC CASRLAEGATARVLTF
TRBJ2-7 - - 10 TRBV6-4 TGTGCCAGCAAGGGTCTGGGCCAGTACTTC CASKGLGQYF
TRBJ2-5 TRBD1 - 16 TRBV27 TGTGCCAGCAGTTTCCTTAGGACAGGGCACCAAGAGACCCAGTACTTC CASSFLRTGHQETQYF
TRBJ2-7 - few 14 TRBV23-1 TGCGCCAGCAGTCAGATTTTAGGGTTGCACGAGCAGTACTTC CASSQILGLHEQYF
TRBJ2-7 - few 14 TRBV5-1 TGCGCCAGCAGCCAAGGGGTTCATCCGGACGAGCAGTACTTC CASSQGVHPDEQYF
TRBJ2-6 TRBD1 - 18 TRBV4-1 TGCGCCAGCAGCGCACGGGACAGGTCGACCTCTGGGGCCAACGTCCTGACTTTC CASSARDRSTSGANVLTF
TRBJ2-3 TRBD1 - 15 TRBV29-1 TGCAGCGTTGCTCCGGACAGGGCTAAGGGAAATACGCAGTATTTT CSVAPDRAKGNTQYF
TRBJ2-5 - - 15 TRBV4-3 TGCGCCAGCAGCCAAGTGGGCGGAGGCGGAGAGACCCAGTACTTC CASSQVGGGGETQYF
TRBJ2-7 - - 13 TRBV29-1 TGCAGCGTTGGGAACAGGGTCGGCTACGAGCAGTACTTC CSVGNRVGYEQYF
TRBJ2-2 TRBD1 - 14 TRBV6-5 TGTGCCAGCAGACCGGGACAGCCCACCGGGGAGCTGTTTTTT CASRPGQPTGELFF